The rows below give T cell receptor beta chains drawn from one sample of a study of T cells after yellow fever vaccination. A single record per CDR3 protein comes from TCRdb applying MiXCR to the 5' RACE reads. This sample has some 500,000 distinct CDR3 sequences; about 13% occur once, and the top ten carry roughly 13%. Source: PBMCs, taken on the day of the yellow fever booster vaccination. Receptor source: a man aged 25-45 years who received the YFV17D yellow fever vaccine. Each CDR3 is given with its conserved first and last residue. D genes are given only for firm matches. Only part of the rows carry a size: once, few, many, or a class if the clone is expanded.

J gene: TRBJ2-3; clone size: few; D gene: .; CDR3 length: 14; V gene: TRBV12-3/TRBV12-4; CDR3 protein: CASSLPSSTDTQYF; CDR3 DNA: TGTGCCAGCAGTTTACCGTCTAGCACAGATACGCAGTATTTT
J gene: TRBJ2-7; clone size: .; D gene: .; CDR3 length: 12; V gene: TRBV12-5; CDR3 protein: CASGSVSYEQYF; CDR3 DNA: TGTGCTAGTGGTTCCGTCTCCTACGAGCAGTACTTC
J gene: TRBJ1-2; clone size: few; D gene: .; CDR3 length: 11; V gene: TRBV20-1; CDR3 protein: CSPNSAQGYTF; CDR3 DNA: TGCAGTCCCAACAGTGCGCAAGGCTACACCTTC
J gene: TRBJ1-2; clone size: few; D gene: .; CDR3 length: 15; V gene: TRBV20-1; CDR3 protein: CSARDHASANYGYTF; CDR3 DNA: TGCAGTGCTAGAGATCACGCATCTGCTAACTATGGCTACACCTTC
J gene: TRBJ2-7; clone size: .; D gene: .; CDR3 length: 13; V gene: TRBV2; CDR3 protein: CDSSQGPDYEQYF; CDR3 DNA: TGTGACAGCAGCCAGGGGCCTGACTACGAGCAGTACTTC
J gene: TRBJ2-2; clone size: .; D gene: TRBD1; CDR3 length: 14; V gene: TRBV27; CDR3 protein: CASGGQGFTGELFF; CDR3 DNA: TGTGCCAGCGGAGGACAGGGTTTCACCGGGGAGCTGTTTTTT
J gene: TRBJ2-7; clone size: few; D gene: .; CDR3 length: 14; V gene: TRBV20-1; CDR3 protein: CSARVRDGDYEQYF; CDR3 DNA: TGCAGTGCTAGAGTCCGGGACGGAGACTACGAGCAGTACTTC
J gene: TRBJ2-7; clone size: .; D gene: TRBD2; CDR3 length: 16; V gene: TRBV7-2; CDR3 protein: CASSQGVLAGTYEQYF; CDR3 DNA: TGTGCCAGCAGCCAAGGGGTACTAGCGGGGACCTACGAGCAGTACTTC
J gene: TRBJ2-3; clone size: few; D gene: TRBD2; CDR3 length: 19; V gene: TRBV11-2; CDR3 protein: CASSFTRLAGDVDTDTQYF; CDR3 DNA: TGTGCCAGCAGCTTTACGAGACTAGCGGGAGACGTAGACACAGATACGCAGTATTTT
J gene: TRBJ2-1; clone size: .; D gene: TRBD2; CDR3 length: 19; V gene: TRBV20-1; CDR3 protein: CSARDLAGSSQNSYNEQFF; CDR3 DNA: TGCAGTGCTAGAGATCTAGCGGGAAGTTCTCAGAATTCCTACAATGAGCAGTTCTTC
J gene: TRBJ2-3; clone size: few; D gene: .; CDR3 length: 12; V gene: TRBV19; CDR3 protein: CASKRAGDTQYF; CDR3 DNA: TGTGCCAGTAAAAGGGCAGGGGATACGCAGTATTTT
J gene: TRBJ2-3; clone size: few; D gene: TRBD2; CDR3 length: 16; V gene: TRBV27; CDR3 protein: CASSRLTSGNTDTQYF; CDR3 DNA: TGTGCCAGCAGTCGTCTGACTAGCGGAAACACAGATACGCAGTATTTT
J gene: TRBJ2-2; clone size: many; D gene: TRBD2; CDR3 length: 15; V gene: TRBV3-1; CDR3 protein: CASSHSGRGTGELFF; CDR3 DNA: TGTGCCAGCAGCCATAGCGGGAGAGGTACCGGGGAGCTGTTTTTT
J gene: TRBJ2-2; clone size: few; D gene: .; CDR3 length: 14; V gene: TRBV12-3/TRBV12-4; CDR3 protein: CASSFQGSAGELFF; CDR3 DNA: TGTGCCAGCAGTTTTCAGGGCTCGGCCGGGGAGCTGTTTTTT
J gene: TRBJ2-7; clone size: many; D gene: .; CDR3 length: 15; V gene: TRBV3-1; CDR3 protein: CASSQVGFPSYEQYF; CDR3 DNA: TGTGCCAGCAGCCAAGTCGGATTCCCATCCTACGAGCAGTACTTC
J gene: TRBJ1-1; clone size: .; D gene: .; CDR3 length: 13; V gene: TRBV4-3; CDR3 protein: CASSQWEDAEAFF; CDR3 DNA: TGCGCCAGCAGCCAATGGGAGGACGCTGAAGCTTTCTTT
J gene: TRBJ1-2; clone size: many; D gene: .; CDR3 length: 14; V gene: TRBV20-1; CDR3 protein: CSAREGRMAYGYTF; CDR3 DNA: TGCAGTGCTAGAGAGGGCCGAATGGCCTATGGCTACACCTTC
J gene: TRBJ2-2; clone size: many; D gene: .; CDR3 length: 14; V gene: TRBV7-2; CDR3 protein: CASSLGQVTGELFF; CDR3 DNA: TGTGCCAGCAGCTTGGGGCAGGTCACCGGGGAGCTGTTTTTT
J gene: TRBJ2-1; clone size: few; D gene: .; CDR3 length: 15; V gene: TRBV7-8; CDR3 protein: CASGEKRDRVLEQFF; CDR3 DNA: TGTGCCAGCGGCGAGAAGCGGGACAGAGTTCTTGAGCAGTTCTTC
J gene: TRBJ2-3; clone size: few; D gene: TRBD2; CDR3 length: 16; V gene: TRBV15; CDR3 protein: CATSRSPGLAADTQYF; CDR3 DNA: TGTGCCACCAGCAGATCTCCGGGACTAGCGGCGGATACGCAGTATTTT
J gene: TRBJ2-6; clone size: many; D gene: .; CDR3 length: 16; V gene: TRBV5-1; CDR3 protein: CASSPDGYSGANVLTF; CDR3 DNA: TGCGCCAGCAGCCCCGACGGTTACTCTGGGGCCAACGTCCTGACTTTC
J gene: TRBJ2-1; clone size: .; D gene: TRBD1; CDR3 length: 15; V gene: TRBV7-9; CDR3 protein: CASSLPGRRGNEQFF; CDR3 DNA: TGTGCCAGCAGCCTCCCGGGCCGCAGGGGGAATGAGCAGTTCTTC
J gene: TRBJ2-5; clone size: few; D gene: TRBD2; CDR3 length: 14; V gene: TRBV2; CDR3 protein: CASSAGLAVETQYF; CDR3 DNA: TGTGCCAGCAGTGCGGGACTAGCTGTTGAGACCCAGTACTTC
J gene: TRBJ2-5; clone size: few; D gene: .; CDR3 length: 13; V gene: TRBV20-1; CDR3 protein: CSAVRGKQETQYF; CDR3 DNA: TGCAGTGCTGTGAGAGGCAAGCAAGAGACCCAGTACTTC
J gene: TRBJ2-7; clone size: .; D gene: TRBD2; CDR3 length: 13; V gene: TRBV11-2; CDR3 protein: CASSPSGGHEQYF; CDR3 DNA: TGTGCCAGCAGCCCCTCGGGGGGGCACGAGCAGTACTTC
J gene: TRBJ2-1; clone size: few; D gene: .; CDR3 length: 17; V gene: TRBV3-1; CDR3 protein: CASSLLQGHPLYNEQFF; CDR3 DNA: TGTGCCAGCAGCCTCCTCCAGGGACACCCGCTCTACAATGAGCAGTTCTTC
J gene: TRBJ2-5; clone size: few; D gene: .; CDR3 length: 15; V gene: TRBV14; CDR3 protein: CASSQWVGDQETQYF; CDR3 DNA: TGTGCCAGCAGCCAATGGGTAGGGGACCAAGAGACCCAGTACTTC
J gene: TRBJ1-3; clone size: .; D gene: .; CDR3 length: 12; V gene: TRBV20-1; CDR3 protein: CSATPLGNTIYF; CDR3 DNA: TGCAGTGCGACACCCCTGGGAAACACCATATATTTT
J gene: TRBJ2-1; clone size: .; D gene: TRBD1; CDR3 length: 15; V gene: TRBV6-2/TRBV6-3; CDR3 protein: CASSPDRTGYNEQFF; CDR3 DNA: TGTGCCAGCAGTCCCGACCGGACAGGTTACAATGAGCAGTTCTTC